One T cell receptor beta chain is described in this entry. Its cognate antigen is unknown. CDR3 length: 14 amino acids. The V end was cut by 2 bases, the J end by 1 base, with 9 bases between. CDR1 and CDR2 from the germline V gene are DFQATT and SNEGSKA (reference sequence). Unique molecular identifiers had been added to the TCR beta cDNA libraries. TCRdb passed the PCR reads through MiXCR, listing each CDR3 protein once. This sample has 600,000 to 700,000 distinct CDR3 sequences, with 55% to 60% found just once. This specimen belongs to a study of post-analysis software for immune sequencing data. The study's findings and limits: TRBV5-6, TRBV5-1 and TRBV20-1 belonged to a set of roughly 5 TRBV segments that were more frequent in patients than controls.

The sample taken for sequencing was blood. V usage is TRBV20-1 and J usage is TRBJ2-1; D perhaps matches TRBD2 (5 bases). The clonotype was recovered from a girl aged 2 to 10 with multiple sclerosis. This chain's CDR3 is CSARYSGSYNEQFF. CDR3 nucleotides: TGCAGTGCTAGATACTCGGGATCCTACAATGAGCAGTTCTTC.